This TCR beta chain is drawn from a study of shared clonotypes between healthy human individuals. Study-wide points: Compared with clonotypes that all four donors shared, non-shared clonotypes had lower generation probabilities. An anticipated effect of sequencing depth on clonotype sharing among donors was recognized.

In regard to this clone: Its antigen is unknown.

At a deep level, the assay was run. Only in-frame clones appear in the TCRdb table, and some are missing; sequencing was by immunoSEQ multiplex PCR. The sample has over a million clones; more than 65% are singletons. The V gene lost 7 bases and the J gene lost 7 bases, with 9 bases spanning the gap. The CDR3 loop spans 12 amino acids. From germline, CDR1 is SGHDT and CDR2 YYEEEE. Sequenced material: memory CD4+ T cells sorted from blood. As to subset: CD45RA-negative fraction. V gene TRBV5-6 combines with J gene TRBJ1-6; the D gene is possibly TRBD1 (6 bases). The sequence came from a man younger than 35 in good health. CDR3 sequence (DNA): TGTGCCAGCCAGGACAGAAATTCACCCCTCCACTTT. Protein: CASQDRNSPLHF.